The 11 T cell receptor beta chains listed next were all sequenced from one sample in a study of blood T cell repertoires in COVID-19. Only in-frame clones appear in the TCRdb table, and some are missing; sequencing was by immunoSEQ multiplex PCR. The sample yields approximately 200,000 clones, 84% seen once. The sample was peripheral blood. The receptors originated from a woman aged 60 to 75 who had recovered from COVID-19.

This rearrangement joins TRBV4-3 to TRBJ2-3, with 7 bases matching TRBD2. CDR3 length equals 16 residues. Germline V lookup: CDR1 LGHNA, CDR2 YSLEER. V lost 0 bases to trimming and J lost 4 bases; unmatched junction nucleotides: 7. In nucleotides, the CDR3 is TGCGCCAGCAGCCAAGAATCGGGAGGTGGTGCAGATACGCAGTATTTT. It yields the protein CASSQESGGGADTQYF.

Points on this clone: One junction end does not reproduce the germline sequence, and a read error may be involved. V and J are TRBV7-7 and TRBJ2-5; 8 bases map to TRBD1. Germline V gene data show CDR1 as SSHAT and CDR2 as FNYEAQ (reference sequence). This CDR3 has 15 amino acids. CDR3 DNA sequence: TGTGCTAGCAGCTTAGCTCAGGGGGCGTGGGAGACCCAGTACTTC. The encoded protein is CASSLAQGAWETQYF.

The CDR3 is CASSLGGPGNEQFF. CDR3 nucleotides: TGTGCCAGCAGCTTGGGGGGCCCAGGGAATGAGCAGTTCTTC. The chain is built from TRBV5-4 and TRBJ2-1, with a possible D match to TRBD1 (5 bases). The CDR3 has 14 residues. From germline, CDR1 is SGHNT and CDR2 YYREEE (reference sequence). The ends were cut back, 0 bases at V and 7 bases at J, with 11 bases in the middle.

The chain carries TRBV5-1 and TRBJ1-1, with TRBD1 as a possible D gene (6 bases). The germline V gene has CDR1 SGHRS and CDR2 YFSETQ. V was cut by 4 bases and J by 2 bases, with 9 bases left in between. The CDR3 sequence is 13 residues long. The CDR3 loop reads CASSRDINTEAFF. The CDR3 DNA is TGCGCCAGCAGCAGGGACATCAACACTGAAGCTTTCTTT.

The chain has TRBV19 and TRBJ2-3, with 7 positions matching TRBD2. J gave up 2 bases and V 4 bases, and 9 bases lay outside the gene matches. The V gene's germline CDR1 is LNHDA and CDR2 SQIVND (reference sequence). The CDR3 spans 16 residues. CDR3 protein: CASSSTAGDLTDTQYF. In DNA, the CDR3 is TGTGCCAGTAGTAGTACTGCGGGGGACCTCACAGATACGCAGTATTTT.

V gene TRBV18 combines with J gene TRBJ2-6; 9 positions agree with TRBD1. The CDR3 totals 17 residues. Germline V gene sequence: CDR1 KGHSH, CDR2 LQKENI. V trimming: 6 bases; J trimming: 0 bases; junction bases outside the gene matches: 6. The DNA of the CDR3 is TGTGCCAGCTCCGCCGGACAGGGGAGCTCTGGGGCCAACGTCCTGACTTTC. It encodes CASSAGQGSSGANVLTF.

This chain connects TRBV9 to TRBJ1-5; D remains unclear. The ends were cut back, 3 bases at V and 0 bases at J, with 7 bases in the middle. The length of the CDR3 is 14 residues. CDR1 and CDR2 from the germline V gene are SGDLS and YYNGEE. The CDR3 protein is CASSGGNSNQPQHF. In nucleotides, the CDR3 is TGTGCCAGCAGCGGAGGGAATAGCAATCAGCCCCAGCATTTT.

The gene calls are TRBV6-5 and TRBJ2-3, with D possibly being TRBD1 (5 bases). This CDR3 has 15 residues. Germline CDR1 reads MNHEY; CDR2 reads SVGAGI. Trimming took 4 bases from V and 0 from J, leaving 11 bases between them. CDR3 in amino acids: CASSSRTSSTDTQYF. The CDR3, as DNA: TGTGCCAGCAGTTCTAGGACATCTAGCACAGATACGCAGTATTTT.

The chain combines TRBV12-2 with TRBJ2-5; TRBD2, the table's D call, was not compared with the DNA. TRBV12-2 is termed a pseudogene. This CDR3 is 15 amino acids long. The CDR3 here is CASRSKAGGKETQYF. Written as DNA, the CDR3 is TGTGCAAGTCGCTCTAAAGCGGGCGGAAAAGAGACCCAGTACTTC.

CDR3 residues: CASNIRVSQGVISQPQHF. For the CDR3, the DNA is TGTGCCAGTAACATTCGGGTGTCGCAGGGGGTAATTTCTCAGCCCCAGCATTTT. V gene TRBV19 combines with J gene TRBJ1-5; 7 bases map to TRBD1. Unmatched junction bases numbered 21, after V lost 7 bases and J lost 6 bases. This CDR3 contains 18 residues. In germline, CDR1 is LNHDA, CDR2 SQIVND (reference sequence).

The chain couples TRBV5-5 to TRBJ1-5, with 7 positions matching TRBD1. Germline assignment: CDR1 SGHKS and CDR2 YYEKEE (reference sequence). The CDR3 runs to 16 residues. The J segment lost 1 base and the V segment lost 4 bases, leaving 8 bases of the junction unmatched. This CDR3 reads CASSVYGTASNQPQHF. CDR3 nucleotide sequence: TGTGCCAGCAGCGTGTACGGGACAGCCAGCAATCAGCCCCAGCATTTT. The full variable domain, rest sourced from reference TRBV5-5 and TRBJ1-5, is DAGVTQSPTHLIKTRGQQVTLRCSPISGHKSVSWYQQVLGQGPQFIFQYYEKEERGRGNFPDRFSARQFPNYSSELNVNALLLGDSALYLCASSVYGTASNQPQHFGDGTRLSIL.